The T cell receptor (beta chain) under discussion was sequenced for a study of blood T cell repertoires in COVID-19. Study summary: Sites in the United States, Italy and Spain provided acute and convalescent COVID-19 samples.

Study processing details: Amplified reference gene primers provided the basis for estimating nucleated cell counts. Sequencing used immunoSEQ multiplex PCR; TCRdb keeps in-frame clones, though not all of them. V, J and clone size reflect that table, while D and trimming were determined from the DNA. Of about 130,000 clones in the sample, approximately 89% are singletons; the top ten hold roughly 3%. A Seattle source enrolled patients during active infection and followed them longitudinally. V was pared by 4 bases and J by 3 bases, with 1 base of the junction left unmatched. CDR3 length: 14 residues. Germline V gives CDR1 MRHNA, CDR2 SNTAGT.

This rearrangement joins TRBV6-4 to TRBJ2-3; 10 nucleotides line up with TRBD2. This receptor was identified in a woman older than 75 with COVID-19, enrolled during active disease. Sequences were obtained from peripheral blood. The CDR3 is CASSGLAGTDTQYF. For the CDR3, the DNA is TGTGCCAGCAGTGGACTAGCGGGTACAGATACGCAGTATTTT.